The clone carrying this T cell receptor (beta chain) has a single count. Its antigen is undetermined. This sample was taken from a study of cytomegalovirus exposure and HLA in healthy donors. Looked up from germline, CDR1 is MNHNY and CDR2 is SVGAGI (reference sequence). The V end was cut by 2 bases, the J end by 3 bases, with 10 bases between. This CDR3 comprises 14 residues. In the PCR, 60 Vbeta and 13 Jbeta primers were used. Sequencing used immunoSEQ multiplex PCR; TCRdb keeps in-frame clones, though not all of them. Among roughly 140,000 clones, approximately 83% were seen once, and the ten largest hold over 2.5%. General study points: Available immune exposure information covered CMV serostatus only.

The source of this sequence is a male donor in good health and CMV-seronegative. Sequences were obtained from PBMCs. The chain joins TRBV6-6 to TRBJ2-5; D perhaps matches TRBD1 (6 bases). CDR3 bases: TGTGCCAGCAGTTACATCACAGGGAAAGAGACCCAGTACTTC. It is translated as CASSYITGKETQYF.